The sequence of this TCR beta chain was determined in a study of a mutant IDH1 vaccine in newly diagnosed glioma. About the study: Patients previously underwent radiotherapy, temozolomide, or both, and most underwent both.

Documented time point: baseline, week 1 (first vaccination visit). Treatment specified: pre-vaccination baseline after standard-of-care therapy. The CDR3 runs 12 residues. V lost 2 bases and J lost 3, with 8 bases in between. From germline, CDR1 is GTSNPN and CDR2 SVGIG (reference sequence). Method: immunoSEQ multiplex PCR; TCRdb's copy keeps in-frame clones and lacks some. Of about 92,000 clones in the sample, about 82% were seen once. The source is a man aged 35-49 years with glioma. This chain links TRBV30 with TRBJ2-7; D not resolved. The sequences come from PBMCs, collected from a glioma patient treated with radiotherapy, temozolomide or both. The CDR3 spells CAWSPLDYEQYF. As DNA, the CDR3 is TGTGCCTGGAGTCCGCTGGACTACGAGCAGTACTTC.